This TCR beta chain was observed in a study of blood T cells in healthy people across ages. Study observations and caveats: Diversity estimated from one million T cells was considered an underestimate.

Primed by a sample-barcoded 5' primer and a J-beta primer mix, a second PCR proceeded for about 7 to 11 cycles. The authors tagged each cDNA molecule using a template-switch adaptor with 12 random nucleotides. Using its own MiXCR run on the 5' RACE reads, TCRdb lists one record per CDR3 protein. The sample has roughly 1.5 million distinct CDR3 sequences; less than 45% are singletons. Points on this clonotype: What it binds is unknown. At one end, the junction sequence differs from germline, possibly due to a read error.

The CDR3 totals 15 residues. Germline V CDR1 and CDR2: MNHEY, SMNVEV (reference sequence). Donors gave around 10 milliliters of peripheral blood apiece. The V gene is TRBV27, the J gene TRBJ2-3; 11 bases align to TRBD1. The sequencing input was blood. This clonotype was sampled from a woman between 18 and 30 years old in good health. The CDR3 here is CASSWTGGRTDTQYF. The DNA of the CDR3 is TGTGCCAGCAGTTGGACAGGGGGCCGCACGGATACGCAGTATTTT.